The 9 T cell receptor beta chains below all came from one sample that was sequenced in a study of T-cell memory formation after mild COVID-19. In TCRdb, the 5' RACE reads were re-called with MiXCR into one record per CDR3 protein. The table includes around 130,000 distinct CDR3 sequences, more than 13% detected once. Sequenced: PBMCs or a T cell subset sorted from them (not recorded which). All receptors derive from an adult woman who had mild COVID-19 (a few samples of this study predate the infection). Cell type and time point are not known.

CDR3 in amino acids: CASRVDRGDQPQHF. For the CDR3, the DNA is TGTGCCAGCAGGGTGGACAGGGGTGATCAGCCCCAGCATTTT. The J gene is TRBJ1-5, the V gene TRBV25-1; 9 positions match TRBD1. This CDR3 spans 14 amino acids. J lost 5 bases, V lost 6 bases, and 5 bases had no gene match. CDR1 and CDR2 (germline): MGHDK, SYGVNS.

The chain couples TRBV7-9 to TRBJ1-1, with no clear D. The V and J ends lost 5 bases and 1 base respectively, with 8 bases between them. CDR3 length: 13 residues. The V gene's germline CDR1 is SEHNR and CDR2 FQNEAQ (reference sequence). This CDR3 reads CASSNTQNTEAFF. CDR3 nucleotides: TGTGCCAGCAGCAACACACAGAACACTGAAGCTTTCTTT.

This clonotype was detected only a few times. The chain couples TRBV29-1 to TRBJ2-7, with D possibly matching TRBD1 (6 bases). V was shortened by 4 bases and J by 4 bases, with 14 bases between the two germline ends. The V gene's germline CDR1 is SQVTM and CDR2 ANQGSEA. CDR3 length: 13 amino acids. DNA of the CDR3: TGCAGCGTTGCTCCCGGGACACCTTACGAGCAGTACTTC. Amino acids: CSVAPGTPYEQYF.

In its sample, this clonotype was seen many times. V gene TRBV4-1 combines with J gene TRBJ1-2, with D tentatively TRBD1 (6 bases). The V gene lost 2 bases and the J gene lost 6 bases, with 10 bases spanning the gap. This CDR3 is 13 amino acids long. Germline V CDR1 and CDR2: MGHRA, YSYEKL. The CDR3 DNA is TGCGCCAGCAGCCAAACAGGGAACGATGGCTACACCTTC. Protein sequence: CASSQTGNDGYTF.

The genes are TRBV5-4 and TRBJ1-6; D call uncertain. The CDR3 extends over 19 amino acids. Germline lookup yields CDR1 SGHNT and CDR2 YYREEE (reference sequence). Between the trimmed V and J ends, which lost 6 bases and 0 bases, there was a span of 22 bases. The chain's CDR3 is CASNYRGPGASSYNSPLHF. CDR3 coding DNA: TGTGCCAGCAACTATCGGGGTCCGGGAGCTAGCTCCTATAATTCACCCCTCCACTTT. Full variable domain (remainder filled in from reference TRBV5-4 and TRBJ1-6): ETGVTQSPTHLIKTRGQQVTLRCSSQSGHNTVSWYQQALGQGPQFIFQYYREEENGRGNFPPRFSGLQFPNYSSELNVNALELDDSALYLCASNYRGPGASSYNSPLHFGNGTRLTVT.

The V gene is TRBV5-6, the J gene TRBJ1-4; 7 bases fit TRBD1. V lost 4 bases and J lost 4; bases outside the gene matches: 1. CDR1 is SGHDT and CDR2 is YYEEEE in the germline V gene. This CDR3 has 13 amino acids. The CDR3 reads CASSQGVNEKLFF. The CDR3 nucleotides read TGTGCCAGCAGCCAGGGGGTTAATGAAAAACTGTTTTTT. Full variable domain (remainder filled in from reference TRBV5-6 and TRBJ1-4): DAGVTQSPTHLIKTRGQQVTLRCSPKSGHDTVSWYQQALGQGPQFIFQYYEEEERQRGNFPDRFSGHQFPNYSSELNVNALLLGDSALYLCASSQGVNEKLFFGSGTQLSVL.

This chain uses TRBV7-2 with TRBJ2-3; D might be TRBD2 (5 bases). The germline CDR1 and CDR2 sequences are SGHTA and FQGNSA. The CDR3 consists of 14 residues. Trimming took 1 base from V and 3 from J, leaving 8 bases between them. CDR3: CASSLVVATDTQYF. The DNA for the CDR3 is TGTGCCAGCAGCTTAGTTGTAGCGACAGATACGCAGTATTTT. Supplemented by reference TRBV7-2 and TRBJ2-3, the full variable domain reads GAGVSQSPSNKVTEKGKDVELRCDPISGHTALYWYRQSLGQGLEFLIYFQGNSAPDKSGLPSDRFSAERTGGSVSTLTIQRTQQEDSAVYLCASSLVVATDTQYFGPGTRLTVL.

In its sample, this clonotype was seen a few times. The chain recombines TRBV29-1 with TRBJ2-7, with D possibly TRBD1 on 5 matching bases. In germline, CDR1 is SQVTM, CDR2 ANQGSEA. V was shortened by 0 bases and J by 12 bases, with 12 bases between the two germline ends. The CDR3 spans 11 residues. The CDR3 loop is CSVEDYGARYF. The CDR3 nucleotides are TGCAGCGTTGAAGATTATGGGGCTCGGTACTTC.

This clonotype turned up a few times. This chain connects TRBV5-4 to TRBJ1-1; weak D call: TRBD1 (5 bases). Germline V gives CDR1 SGHNT, CDR2 YYREEE (reference sequence). The CDR3 is 15 amino acids. The V gene lost 0 bases and the J gene lost 10 bases, with 19 bases spanning the gap. In DNA, the CDR3 is TGTGCCAGCAGCTTGGCAGGGTTAAATGGGGAAGGAGCTTTCTTT. It is translated as CASSLAGLNGEGAFF.